One and the same sample provided the 19 T cell receptor beta chains below, sequenced in a study of metastatic and nonmetastatic thyroid tumors. No patient received treatment before thyroid surgery. TCRdb re-clonotyped the PCR reads via MiXCR. The repertoire holds tens of thousands of clones, with around 28% as singletons. The specimen sequenced was blood. These receptor sequences come from a male donor with papillary thyroid cancer or a benign thyroid nodule (not recorded which). Some clones in this sample may be carry-over from other donors' samples.

This clone was picked up many times. The chain uses TRBV13 and TRBJ2-5; no firm D call. This CDR3 region has 12 residues. V was trimmed by 3 bases and J by 6 bases, leaving 8 bases between them. Germline V gene lookup returns CDR1 PRHDT and CDR2 FYEKMQ (reference sequence). CDR3 loop: CASSFPRQTQYF. Here the CDR3 DNA reads TGTGCCAGCAGCTTCCCCCGTCAGACCCAGTACTTC.

This clone has only a few counts. The gene calls are TRBV27 and TRBJ2-1, with a tentative D call TRBD2 (5 bases). Trimming shortened V by 6 bases and J by 6 bases, and 15 bases separated the two germline ends. This CDR3 spans 14 amino acids. Germline V lookup: CDR1 MNHEY, CDR2 SMNVEV (reference sequence). Here the CDR3 DNA reads TGTGCCAGCAGGAAGGGTCCCGAGGGCAATGAGCAGTTCTTC. This gives the protein CASRKGPEGNEQFF.

This clone was detected a few times. The V and J genes are TRBV27 and TRBJ2-1; 12 nucleotides line up with TRBD2. Per the germline V gene, CDR1 is MNHEY and CDR2 is SMNVEV (reference sequence). The CDR3 extends over 18 amino acids. V dropped 0 bases and J dropped 7; count of bases not matched to a gene: 10. CDR3 bases: TGTGCCAGCAGTTTATCGTCGTTGGCTAGCGGGGGGGTAAATGAGCAGTTCTTC. As protein: CASSLSSLASGGVNEQFF.

As regards this clone: Distinct nucleotide sequences in the sample also encode this CDR3. The V call is TRBV5-1, the J call TRBJ1-2, with D possibly being TRBD1 (5 bases). Per the germline V gene, CDR1 is SGHRS and CDR2 is YFSETQ. V lost 4 bases to trimming and J lost 2 bases, with 12 bases between them. The CDR3 length is 14 residues. The CDR3 here is CASSIGTPNYGYTF. CDR3 nucleotide sequence: TGCGCCAGCAGCATCGGGACTCCCAACTATGGCTACACCTTC.

The chain links TRBV30 to TRBJ1-2, with TRBD1 as a possible D gene (5 bases). Germline lookup yields CDR1 GTSNPN and CDR2 SVGIG (reference sequence). The length of the CDR3 is 14 residues. Trimming stripped 2 bases from V and 4 bases from J, with 14 bases between. CDR3 coding DNA: TGTGCCTGGAGTTCAGGTCGTGGGGCCTATGGCTACACCTTC. It codes for CAWSSGRGAYGYTF.

The chain recombines TRBV12-3 or TRBV12-4 with TRBJ2-7; a possible D gene is TRBD1 (5 bases). V lost 5 bases to trimming and J lost 4 bases, with 18 bases between them. CDR3 length equals 15 residues. The CDR3 region is CASSLQGFGIYEQYF. In nucleotides, the CDR3 is TGTGCCAGCAGTCTCCAGGGATTCGGAATTTACGAGCAGTACTTC.

This clone has ten or more counts. The rearrangement uses TRBV5-1 and TRBJ1-2; D remains unclear. V shed 0 bases and J shed 4 bases, with 10 bases lying between them. Germline V gene lookup returns CDR1 SGHRS and CDR2 YFSETQ. This CDR3 has 14 amino acids. The CDR3 DNA follows: TGCGCCAGCAGCTTGGCAGATATAGGCTATGGCTACACCTTC. It encodes CASSLADIGYGYTF.

The rearrangement joins TRBV12-3 or TRBV12-4 to TRBJ2-7; 8 bases align to TRBD2. Trimming at V came to 2 bases and at J to 7 bases, leaving 7 bases not matched to a gene. The CDR3 loop spans 14 amino acids. This CDR3 is CASSLKAGVAEQYF. The CDR3 bases are TGTGCCAGCAGTTTAAAAGCGGGAGTCGCGGAGCAGTACTTC.

This clone was counted a few times. This chain links TRBV28 with TRBJ2-7; 9 nucleotides agree with TRBD2. CDR3 length equals 14 residues. With V trimmed by 6 bases and J by 3 bases, 6 bases remained unmatched. Germline V gene sequence: CDR1 MDHEN, CDR2 SYDVKM. The CDR3 sequence: CASRNSGSRYEQYF. CDR3 sequence (DNA): TGTGCCAGCAGGAATAGCGGGAGTCGCTACGAGCAGTACTTC.

This clone has only one observation. V is TRBV18 and J is TRBJ2-5; TRBD2 matches at 8 bases. Germline V gene sequence: CDR1 KGHSH, CDR2 LQKENI. Trimming cost V 1 base and J 5 bases; bases outside gene matches: 6. The CDR3 is 15 residues long. The DNA for the CDR3 is TGTGCCAGCTCACCACAAGCGGGAGTTCACGAGACCCAGTACTTC. This translates into CASSPQAGVHETQYF. Together with reference TRBV18 and TRBJ2-5, the CDR3 gives the full variable domain: NAGVMQNPRHLVRRRGQEARLRCSPMKGHSHVYWYRQLPEEGLKFMVYLQKENIIDESGMPKERFSAEFPKEGPSILRIQQVVRGDSAAYFCASSPQAGVHETQYFGPGTRLLVL.

This chain uses TRBV7-2 with TRBJ2-7, with TRBD2 matching 7 bases. Germline CDR1 reads SGHTA; CDR2 reads FQGNSA. Germline trimming cut 3 bases from V and 3 bases from J; bases unmatched to any gene: 2. This CDR3 comprises 13 residues. The CDR3 nucleotides are TGTGCCAGCAGCTTTAGCGGGCGCTACGAGCAGTACTTC. It codes for CASSFSGRYEQYF.

The chain employs TRBV11-3 and TRBJ2-7; TRBD2 is a possible D gene (6 bases). Germline V gene data show CDR1 as SGHNT and CDR2 as YENEEA. V gave up 1 base and J gave up 0 bases, with 10 bases separating them. This CDR3 has 15 residues. The CDR3 region is CASSLVSGVSYEQYF. CDR3 DNA: TGTGCCAGCAGCTTAGTTTCGGGAGTCTCCTACGAGCAGTACTTC.

This clone was recorded a few times. J is TRBJ2-1 and V is TRBV30; 16 bases match TRBD2. Losses at the gene ends were 3 bases for V and 9 bases for J; bases not matched to a gene: 8. The CDR3 has 16 amino acids. The germline gives CDR1 GTSNPN, CDR2 SVGIG (reference sequence). The CDR3 nucleotides are TGTGCCTGGAGGGGGACCGGGACTAGCGGGAGGGGTGAGCAGTTCTTC. Protein sequence: CAWRGTGTSGRGEQFF.

This clone was recorded many times. The chain combines TRBV2 with TRBJ2-7, with D possibly TRBD2 on 6 matching bases. This CDR3 spans 14 amino acids. Germline V gene sequence: CDR1 SNHLY, CDR2 FYNNEI. Deletions cut 2 bases from V and 2 bases from J, with 10 bases between. The CDR3 DNA reads TGTGCCAGCAGTGAATTGGGAGGTCCCTACGAGCAGTACTTC. Its translation is CASSELGGPYEQYF.

In the case of this clone: This may be a read error, as it is one base from a much larger clone. The CDR3 carries no conserved terminal phenylalanine or tryptophan, so it likely arises from a read error. The V and J genes are TRBV6-1 and TRBJ2-7; D may match TRBD1 or TRBD2 (5 bases each). The V end lost 2 bases, the J end lost 0 bases, and 11 bases lay between the germline ends. The CDR3 covers 15 residues. Germline V gene lookup returns CDR1 MNHNS and CDR2 SASEGT. CDR3 bases: TGTGCCAGCAGTGAATTCTGGGACGGCTCCTACGAGCAGTACCTC. Its translation is CASSEFWDGSYEQYL.

V is TRBV11-3 and J is TRBJ2-7; D is undetermined. Per germline, CDR1 SGHNT and CDR2 YENEEA. V was trimmed by 4 bases and J by 6 bases, leaving 10 bases between them. CDR3 size: 12 residues. The CDR3 region is CASSSANGEQYF. The CDR3 nucleotides are TGTGCCAGCAGCTCCGCCAATGGCGAGCAGTACTTC.

This chain connects TRBV12-3 or TRBV12-4 to TRBJ2-7, with a possible D match to TRBD1 (6 bases). The ends were cut back, 6 bases at V and 3 bases at J, with 15 bases in the middle. The CDR3 has 14 amino acids. In DNA form, the CDR3 reads TGTGCCAGCAGCCCAGACAGGAGCAACTACGAGCAGTACTTC. This gives the protein CASSPDRSNYEQYF.

This clone came up many times. The rearrangement uses TRBV9 and TRBJ2-1; 7 bases match TRBD1. CDR1 is SGDLS, CDR2 YYNGEE, per germline. The CDR3 runs to 14 residues. V lost 4 bases to trimming and J lost 7 bases; unmatched junction nucleotides: 8. Here the CDR3 DNA reads TGTGCCAGCAGCCCAGATGGGACAGCTAATGAGCAGTTCTTC. This encodes CASSPDGTANEQFF. The full variable domain, in which reference TRBV9 and TRBJ2-1 provide the parts outside the CDR3, is DSGVTQTPKHLITATGQRVTLRCSPRSGDLSVYWYQQSLDQGLQFLIQYYNGEERAKGNILERFSAQQFPDLHSELNLSSLELGDSALYFCASSPDGTANEQFFGPGTRLTVL.

This clone was found many times. This rearrangement joins TRBV2 to TRBJ1-4; TRBD1 matches 11 bases. V gave up 7 bases and J gave up 8 bases; unmatched junction bases: 6. Germline-derived CDR1 and CDR2 are SNHLY and FYNNEI. The CDR3 consists of 14 residues. This CDR3 is CASIAGTGGEKLFF. DNA for the CDR3: TGTGCCAGCATCGCCGGGACAGGGGGAGAAAAACTGTTTTTT.